These 9 T cell receptor beta chains were all obtained from the same sample, sequenced in a study of shared clonotypes between healthy human individuals. Positive CCR7 selection of CD45RO-negative cells yielded the naive CD8 cells, and terminally differentiated effector memory CD45RA+ cells were excluded. Assay: immunoSEQ multiplex PCR; the TCRdb copy retains only in-frame clones and omits some. The sample lists over 2,000,000 clones, over 85% seen once, with under 2% in the top ten. Sequencing was performed on naive CD8+ T cells from PBMCs. These receptors all come from a man aged 18 to 35 in good health. Some clones in this sample may be carry-over from other donors' samples.

The chain is built from TRBV12-5 and TRBJ2-3; 7 bases map to TRBD1. This CDR3 is 17 amino acids long. Germline-derived CDR1 and CDR2 are LGHNT and FRNRAP. V lost 1 base, J lost 0 bases, and 7 bases stayed unmatched. The CDR3 loop is CASGLDNRGRSTDTQYF. The CDR3 coding sequence is TGTGCTAGTGGTTTGGATAACAGGGGACGAAGCACAGATACGCAGTATTTT.

Only one count was recorded for this clone. The chain uses TRBV4-3 and TRBJ2-3, with D uncertain. The CDR3 runs to 15 residues. Between the trimmed V and J ends, which lost 1 base and 4 bases, there was a span of 12 bases. Germline V CDR1 and CDR2: LGHNA, YSLEER. For the CDR3, the DNA is TGCGCCAGCAGCCAAGTTATTACCCAGTCAGATACGCAGTATTTT. The encoded protein is CASSQVITQSDTQYF.

This chain connects TRBV29-1 to TRBJ1-1, with D uncertain. The ends were cut back, 3 bases at V and 1 base at J, with 12 bases in the middle. There are 14 residues in the CDR3. Germline CDR1 is SQVTM and CDR2 is ANQGSEA. The CDR3, as DNA: TGCAGCGTTGATGCTATGTTGGGGAACACTGAAGCTTTCTTT. Translating gives CSVDAMLGNTEAFF. Based on the CDR3 plus reference TRBV29-1 and TRBJ1-1, the full variable domain is SAVISQKPSRDICQRGTSLTIQCQVDSQVTMMFWYRQQPGQSLTLIATANQGSEATYESGFVIDKFPISRPNLTFSTLTVSNMSPEDSSIYLCSVDAMLGNTEAFFGQGTRLTVV.

V gene TRBV4-2 combines with J gene TRBJ2-7; D gene uncertain. Trimming stripped 4 bases from V and 0 bases from J, with 22 bases between. Germline V lookup: CDR1 LGHNA, CDR2 YNFKEQ. This CDR3 region has 18 residues. For the CDR3, the DNA is TGTGCCAGCAGCCCTGGGCGGCGGCAGACTTACTACTCCTACGAGCAGTACTTC. Translating gives CASSPGRRQTYYSYEQYF.

The chain recombines TRBV28 with TRBJ1-3; a weak D match, TRBD1 (5 bases). The germline gives CDR1 MDHEN, CDR2 SYDVKM. This CDR3 is 15 amino acids long. The V and J ends lost 5 bases and 4 bases respectively, with 15 bases between them. The CDR3: CASSPSRQLGNTIYF. CDR3 DNA: TGTGCCAGCAGTCCATCCCGACAGCTAGGAAACACCATATATTTT.

This sequence joins TRBV4-1 and TRBJ1-5; tentatively, D is TRBD1 (5 bases). Deletions cut 3 bases from V and 6 bases from J, with 12 bases between. CDR3 length equals 14 residues. CDR1 and CDR2 from the germline V gene are MGHRA and YSYEKL. The CDR3 protein is CASSHTGTGQPQHF. The CDR3 DNA reads as TGCGCCAGCAGCCATACAGGTACGGGTCAGCCCCAGCATTTT.

V usage is TRBV19 and J usage is TRBJ2-7; TRBD1 matches at 8 bases. This CDR3 region has 14 residues. The V and J ends lost 3 bases and 3 bases, in that order; junction bases with no gene match: 4. Germline CDR1 and CDR2: LNHDA and SQIVND (reference sequence). The CDR3 DNA sequence: TGTGCCAGTAGTATGGACAGGGAGAGCTACGAGCAGTACTTC. This gives the protein CASSMDRESYEQYF.

This sequence joins TRBV13 and TRBJ2-1; possibly TRBD2 for D (6 bases). In germline, CDR1 is PRHDT, CDR2 FYEKMQ (reference sequence). This CDR3 contains 16 residues. V was shortened by 5 bases and J by 0 bases, with 14 bases between the two germline ends. The CDR3 coding sequence is TGTGCCAGCAGCCCCCCCGCGGGGCCCTCCTACAATGAGCAGTTCTTC. It encodes CASSPPAGPSYNEQFF.

This chain links TRBV10-3 with TRBJ2-7; 9 bases fit TRBD2. This CDR3 region has 14 residues. V trimming: 4 bases; J trimming: 4 bases; junction bases outside the gene matches: 5. CDR1 ENHRY and CDR2 SYGVKD come from the germline V gene. The CDR3 sequence: CAISVAGGGYEQYF. DNA of the CDR3: TGTGCCATCAGTGTGGCGGGAGGGGGTTACGAGCAGTACTTC.